The rows below give T cell receptor beta chains drawn from one sample of a study of cytomegalovirus exposure and HLA in healthy donors. Sequencing was performed with immunoSEQ multiplex PCR; in TCRdb, only in-frame clones are kept and a portion is missing. The sample has 150,000 to 200,000 clones, approximately 80% seen once. Sequencing input: PBMCs. These receptors were collected from a woman younger than 30 in good health and CMV-seronegative. Both conserved end residues are part of each CDR3. A D gene is named only where the DNA matches it firmly. Size is omitted from some rows. Given values are once, few, many or a class for expanded clones.

d_gene	v_gene	abundance	j_gene	CDR3aa	CDR3nt
NA	TRBV7-9	NA	TRBJ2-7	CASSSNGYEQYF	TGTGCCAGCAGCTCTAACGGGTACGAGCAGTACTTC
TRBD2	TRBV10-2	once	TRBJ2-3	CASSPGLDPSTDTQYF	TGCGCCAGCAGCCCTGGACTAGATCCTAGCACAGATACGCAGTATTTT
NA	TRBV19	NA	TRBJ2-1	CANQDFCGEQFF	TGTGCCAACCAGGACTTTTGCGGTGAGCAGTTCTTC
NA	TRBV2	NA	TRBJ2-7	CASRSPLSYEQYF	TGTGCCAGCAGATCTCCACTCTCCTACGAGCAGTACTTC
NA	TRBV7-9	NA	TRBJ2-5	CASSLLTGRETQYF	TGTGCCAGCAGCTTACTTACCGGGAGAGAGACCCAGTACTTC
NA	TRBV7-2	NA	TRBJ1-4	CASSLAGATNEKLFF	TGTGCCAGCAGCTTAGCCGGAGCAACTAATGAAAAACTGTTTTTT
TRBD2	TRBV30	NA	TRBJ2-5	CAWRGTSGRPGWVETQYF	TGTGCCTGGAGGGGGACTAGCGGGAGGCCCGGGTGGGTAGAGACCCAGTACTTC
NA	TRBV5-1	few	TRBJ1-4	CASSLGGGNEKLFF	TGCGCCAGCAGCTTGGGAGGTGGTAATGAAAAACTGTTTTTT
NA	TRBV29-1	NA	TRBJ2-7	CSVGAAYEQYF	TGCAGCGTTGGTGCAGCCTACGAGCAGTACTTC
TRBD2	TRBV4-3	NA	TRBJ2-3	CASSLSSGSSADTQYF	TGCGCCAGCAGCCTTAGTAGCGGGAGTAGCGCAGATACGCAGTATTTT
NA	TRBV9	NA	TRBJ2-1	CASSVGGIVTEQFF	TGTGCCAGCAGCGTTGGCGGGATTGTGACCGAGCAGTTCTTC
TRBD1	TRBV7-9	once	TRBJ2-5	CASSPRGPLEETQYF	TGTGCCAGCAGCCCCAGGGGGCCACTAGAAGAGACCCAGTACTTC
NA	TRBV18	once	TRBJ1-3	CASSPTQAQGSGNTIYF	TGTGCCAGCTCCCCCACCCAGGCCCAGGGATCTGGAAACACCATATATTTT
TRBD1	TRBV6-5	NA	TRBJ2-1	CASSVDRGLGNEQFF	TGTGCCAGCAGTGTGGACAGGGGGCTGGGCAATGAGCAGTTCTTC
NA	TRBV7-8	NA	TRBJ2-2	CASSLVYTVAGELFF	TGTGCCAGCAGCCTCGTGTATACGGTGGCCGGGGAGCTGTTTTTT
NA	TRBV6-5	few	TRBJ2-1	CASSVLGAGGQFF	TGTGCCAGCAGTGTTTTAGGCGCCGGGGGGCAGTTCTTC
NA	TRBV11-2	NA	TRBJ2-3	CASSLGLGGGTDTQYF	TGTGCCAGCAGCTTAGGACTAGGAGGTGGCACAGATACGCAGTATTTT
TRBD1	TRBV4-1	NA	TRBJ2-3	CASSPTKGTDFSDTQYF	TGCGCCAGCAGCCCCACTAAGGGGACAGACTTTTCAGATACGCAGTATTTT
TRBD1	TRBV15	NA	TRBJ2-1	CATSRAQGAWNNEQFF	TGTGCCACCAGCAGGGCCCAGGGGGCGTGGAACAATGAGCAGTTCTTC
TRBD2	TRBV5-4	NA	TRBJ2-5	CASSREGTQAPKTQYF	TGTGCCAGCAGCCGGGAGGGAACACAGGCCCCGAAGACCCAGTACTTC
TRBD1	TRBV28	NA	TRBJ2-7	CASSPRTGAYEQYF	TGTGCCAGCAGTCCGAGGACAGGGGCCTACGAGCAGTACTTC
NA	TRBV7-2	NA	TRBJ2-1	CASSGRGRLGNEQFF	TGTGCCAGCAGCGGTCGGGGGAGGTTAGGCAATGAGCAGTTCTTC
TRBD2	TRBV2	NA	TRBJ2-6	CASSLRLTSGKSSGANVLTF	TGTGCCAGCAGTCTGCGGTTGACTAGCGGAAAGAGCTCTGGGGCCAACGTCCTGACTTTC
NA	TRBV27	once	TRBJ2-1	CASVLGSNYNEQFF	TGTGCCAGCGTCCTAGGGAGCAACTACAATGAGCAGTTCTTC
TRBD1	TRBV6-1	NA	TRBJ1-1	CASSWSRDRGTEAFF	TGTGCCAGCAGTTGGTCCCGGGACAGGGGCACTGAAGCTTTCTTT
TRBD1	TRBV19	few	TRBJ1-1	CASWGFPGGNTEAFF	TGTGCCAGTTGGGGGTTTCCAGGGGGGAACACTGAAGCTTTCTTT
TRBD2	TRBV25-1	NA	TRBJ2-1	CASSEWVRGTSGGNEQFF	TGTGCCAGCAGTGAATGGGTGCGGGGGACTAGCGGGGGAAATGAGCAGTTCTTC
TRBD1	TRBV7-8	NA	TRBJ2-1	CASSWDRGQNEQFF	TGTGCCAGCAGCTGGGACAGGGGGCAAAATGAGCAGTTCTTC
NA	TRBV11-3	NA	TRBJ1-6	CASSLEQGASPLHF	TGTGCCAGCAGCTTAGAGCAGGGCGCTTCACCCCTCCACTTT
NA	TRBV11-2	NA	TRBJ2-2	CASSLVSWGRELFF	TGTGCCAGCAGCTTAGTTTCCTGGGGGCGGGAGCTGTTTTTT
TRBD2	TRBV27	NA	TRBJ2-5	CASSFMASGYQETQYF	TGTGCCAGCAGTTTTATGGCTAGCGGGTATCAAGAGACCCAGTACTTC
TRBD2	TRBV18	NA	TRBJ2-7	CASSPQGLADESYEQYF	TGTGCCAGCTCACCACAGGGACTAGCGGATGAGTCCTACGAGCAGTACTTC
TRBD1	TRBV29-1	NA	TRBJ2-2	CSVQFGQGPMTGELFF	TGCAGCGTTCAATTCGGACAGGGCCCAATGACGGGGGAGCTGTTTTTT
TRBD2	TRBV27	NA	TRBJ2-7	CASSFSGRLNEQYF	TGTGCCAGCAGTTTTAGCGGGAGGCTAAACGAGCAGTACTTC
TRBD2	TRBV11-2	NA	TRBJ2-3	CASSGSGTSRSTDTQYF	TGTGCCAGCAGCGGCTCCGGGACTAGCAGAAGCACAGATACGCAGTATTTT
TRBD1	TRBV7-9	NA	TRBJ2-3	CASNYLTGGTDTQYF	TGTGCCAGCAACTACCTGACAGGGGGCACAGATACGCAGTATTTT
NA	TRBV11-2	NA	TRBJ2-3	CASSLRMGSTDTQYF	TGTGCCAGCAGCCTAAGGATGGGCAGCACAGATACGCAGTATTTT
NA	TRBV5-5	NA	TRBJ1-2	CASSLASGASPAKSDRF	TGTGCCAGCAGCTTGGCCTCCGGCGCTTCACCGGCCAAAAGCGACAGATTC
TRBD1	TRBV6-5	NA	TRBJ1-2	CASSRQGDYGYTF	TGTGCCAGCAGTCGACAGGGGGACTATGGCTACACCTTC
NA	TRBV5-6	NA	TRBJ2-6	CASSFRSPLSGANVLTF	TGTGCCAGCAGCTTTCGGTCTCCCCTCTCTGGGGCCAACGTCCTGACTTTC
TRBD2	TRBV18	NA	TRBJ2-7	CASSPPLAGSNSYEQYF	TGTGCCAGCTCACCCCCGCTAGCGGGCTCTAACTCCTACGAGCAGTACTTC
NA	TRBV7-9	NA	TRBJ2-5	CASSDGLAQETQYF	TGTGCCAGCAGCGACGGACTCGCACAAGAGACCCAGTACTTC
NA	TRBV6-1	NA	TRBJ2-3	CASRDGRVGDTQYF	TGTGCCAGCAGAGACGGGAGAGTGGGAGATACGCAGTATTTT
TRBD1	TRBV9	NA	TRBJ2-7	CARPPRPGQAYEQYF	TGTGCCAGACCCCCCAGGCCGGGACAGGCCTACGAGCAGTACTTC
TRBD2	TRBV4-2	NA	TRBJ2-3	CASSPGLAGVLQTDTQYF	TGTGCCAGCAGCCCGGGACTAGCGGGAGTCCTCCAGACAGATACGCAGTATTTT
NA	TRBV7-2	NA	TRBJ1-2	CASRLLGDYGHTF	TGTGCCAGCAGGCTACTGGGAGACTATGGCCACACCTTC
TRBD2	TRBV4-1	NA	TRBJ2-1	CASSQGWTSGYNEQFF	TGCGCCAGCAGCCAAGGCTGGACTAGCGGCTACAATGAGCAGTTCTTC
NA	TRBV6-1	NA	TRBJ1-2	CASSETAYGYTF	TGTGCCAGCAGTGAAACAGCATATGGCTACACCTTC
NA	TRBV5-6	NA	TRBJ2-7	CASSLFPQTYEQYF	TGTGCCAGCAGCTTGTTCCCCCAAACCTACGAGCAGTACTTC
NA	TRBV28	NA	TRBJ1-2	CATCQGHGDNFNYGYTF	TGTGCCACCTGTCAGGGTCACGGGGACAACTTCAACTATGGCTACACCTTC
TRBD1	TRBV28	NA	TRBJ2-7	CASSLGQGAREQYF	TGTGCCAGCAGTTTGGGGCAGGGGGCGCGAGAGCAGTACTTC
NA	TRBV6-6	NA	TRBJ1-2	CASSPGANYGYTF	TGTGCCAGCAGTCCGGGGGCTAACTATGGCTACACCTTC
NA	TRBV4-1	NA	TRBJ1-5	CASSRDTDSNQPQHF	TGCGCCAGCAGCCGCGACACGGATAGCAATCAGCCCCAGCATTTT
TRBD1	TRBV27	NA	TRBJ2-3	CASSPPGQSKADTQYF	TGTGCCAGCAGTCCGCCGGGACAGTCTAAGGCGGATACGCAGTATTTT
TRBD2	TRBV4-2	NA	TRBJ2-3	CASSQLVAGEDDTQYF	TGTGCCAGCAGCCAGCTCGTAGCGGGGGAGGATGATACGCAGTATTTT
TRBD1	TRBV15	NA	TRBJ2-1	CATMGQGIIRSYNEQFF	TGTGCCACCATGGGACAGGGTATTATAAGGTCCTACAATGAGCAGTTCTTC
TRBD2	TRBV10-3	NA	TRBJ2-3	CAISDGASGTRTDTQYF	TGTGCCATCAGTGATGGGGCTAGCGGGACCCGCACAGATACGCAGTATTTT
NA	TRBV27	NA	TRBJ1-2	CAAGGEASGYGYTF	TGTGCCGCGGGGGGCGAGGCTTCGGGCTATGGCTACACCTTC
NA	TRBV12-5	NA	TRBJ1-1	CASGLVLGAMNTEAFF	TGTGCTAGTGGTTTGGTGCTTGGGGCAATGAACACTGAAGCTTTCTTT